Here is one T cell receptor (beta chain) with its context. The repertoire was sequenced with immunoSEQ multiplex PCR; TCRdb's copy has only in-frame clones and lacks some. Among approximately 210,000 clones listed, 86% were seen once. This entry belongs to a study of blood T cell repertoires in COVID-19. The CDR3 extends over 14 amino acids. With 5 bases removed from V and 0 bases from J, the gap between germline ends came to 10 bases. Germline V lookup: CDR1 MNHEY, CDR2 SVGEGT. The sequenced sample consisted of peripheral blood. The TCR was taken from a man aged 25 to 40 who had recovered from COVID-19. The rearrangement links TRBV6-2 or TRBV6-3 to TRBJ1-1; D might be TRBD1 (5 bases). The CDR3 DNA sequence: TGTGCCAGCAGTCCCTTGACAGTGAACACTGAAGCTTTCTTT. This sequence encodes CASSPLTVNTEAFF.